The 9 T cell receptor beta chains reported below all come from one sample, sequenced in a study of T cells in Graves' hyperthyroidism and ophthalmopathy. TCR beta CDR3 regions were amplified from RNA. A set of HTBI primers served as the primers for a first-round RT-PCR of the TCR CDR3. TCRdb ran MiXCR on the multiplex PCR reads and lists one entry per CDR3 protein. The table lists some 440,000 distinct CDR3 sequences, around a sixth of them singletons. The sequenced material came from blood. The receptors stem from a woman aged 18-30 years with Graves' hyperthyroidism.

For this clonotype: This may arise from a read error, as a much more abundant clone is one base away. V usage is TRBV20-1 and J usage is TRBJ1-1, with D possibly TRBD1 on 6 matching bases. The V end lost 5 bases, the J end lost 5 bases, and 12 bases lay between the germline ends. Germline-derived CDR1 and CDR2 are DFQATT and SNEGSKA (reference sequence). The CDR3 contains 12 residues. The CDR3 region is CSAGTGRTEAFF. The CDR3 region has the DNA TGCAGTGCTGGAACAGGGCGGACTGAAGCTTTCTTT.

A note on this clonotype: This sequence may be a read error, since a much larger clone differs from it by one base. This rearrangement joins TRBV20-1 to TRBJ2-7; 7 bases line up with TRBD2. V dropped 7 bases and J dropped 7; count of bases not matched to a gene: 16. The CDR3 is 14 residues long. Germline-derived CDR1 and CDR2 are DFQATT and SNEGSKA (reference sequence). CDR3 sequence: CSVRVERGWGEQYF. The CDR3 nucleotides are TGCAGTGTTAGGGTAGAGCGGGGTTGGGGGGAGCAGTACTTC.

Ten or more counts support this clonotype. CDR3 protein: CASRTGLAGGRGETQYF. The CDR3 bases are TGTGCCAGCAGAACAGGACTAGCGGGGGGGCGGGGCGAGACCCAGTACTTC. The genes are TRBV3-1 and TRBJ2-5, with 15 nucleotides matching TRBD2. Germline V gene lookup returns CDR1 LGHDT and CDR2 YNNKEL (reference sequence). The CDR3 extends over 17 amino acids. V shed 6 bases, J shed 5 bases, and the junction held 10 bases outside the gene matches.

This clonotype was detected only a few times. The V and J genes are TRBV6-1 and TRBJ2-7, with 11 bases that match TRBD2. V lost 5 bases and J lost 1; bases outside the gene matches: 10. From germline, CDR1 is MNHNS and CDR2 SASEGT. The CDR3 has 17 amino acids. The CDR3 loop is CASSRPPGTSGSYEQYF. For the CDR3, the DNA is TGTGCCAGCAGTCGTCCCCCCGGGACTAGCGGTTCCTACGAGCAGTACTTC.

The chain couples TRBV5-1 to TRBJ1-3; 12 nucleotides align to TRBD1. CDR1 is SGHRS and CDR2 is YFSETQ in the germline V gene. The CDR3 consists of 16 residues. V was pared by 4 bases and J by 6 bases, with 8 bases of the junction left unmatched. The CDR3 bases are TGCGCCAGCAGCCCACGGGACAGGGGGCACGAAAACACCATATATTTT. Its translation: CASSPRDRGHENTIYF.

The chain links TRBV5-8 to TRBJ2-7; D remains unclear. Per the germline V gene, CDR1 is SGHTS and CDR2 is YDEGEE. V lost 7 bases to trimming and J lost 1 base, with 18 bases between them. CDR3 length: 15 amino acids. As DNA, the CDR3 is TGTGCCAGCTTTTTCCCGCGCGGCAGGTCCTACGAGCAGTACTTC. It encodes CASFFPRGRSYEQYF.

The rearrangement uses TRBV28 and TRBJ2-7; D may be TRBD2 (6 bases). Between the trimmed V and J ends, which lost 6 bases and 3 bases, there was a span of 27 bases. This CDR3 region has 18 residues. In germline, CDR1 is MDHEN, CDR2 SYDVKM. The CDR3 DNA follows: TGTGCCAGCAGCCATACCGCCGGGACTTCCTTTCACCTCTACGAGCAGTACTTC. This codes for CASSHTAGTSFHLYEQYF.

A word on this clonotype: It may be a read error: a sequence one base away is much more abundant. The rearrangement uses TRBV6-5 and TRBJ2-5; possible D gene TRBD1, 5 bases. This CDR3 has 14 residues. Trimming shortened V by 3 bases and J by 4 bases, and 12 bases separated the two germline ends. Germline V CDR1 and CDR2: MNHEY, SVGAGI. The CDR3 DNA reads as TGTGCCAGCAGTTATTCCGACAGCCGAGAGACCCAGTACTTC. Translating it yields CASSYSDSRETQYF.

This clonotype was detected many times. For the CDR3, the DNA is TGTGCCAGCAGTTTCCCGCCCGACAGGGCCCGCGAGCAGTACTTC. This gives the protein CASSFPPDRAREQYF. The V call is TRBV28, the J call TRBJ2-7; 7 bases agree with TRBD1. Losses at the gene ends were 3 bases for V and 6 bases for J; bases not matched to a gene: 11. This CDR3 has 15 residues. Germline lookup yields CDR1 MDHEN and CDR2 SYDVKM.